Each of the 27 T cell receptor beta chains below was sequenced from the same sample in a study of blood T cell repertoires in COVID-19. The repertoire was sequenced with immunoSEQ multiplex PCR; TCRdb's copy has only in-frame clones and lacks some. This table holds some 270,000 clones, 90% found once. The sequenced material came from peripheral blood. The receptors originated from an older woman with COVID-19, enrolled during active disease.

This chain links TRBV5-4 with TRBJ2-7, with 7 bases aligning to TRBD1. Germline CDR1 is SGHNT and CDR2 is YYREEE (reference sequence). This CDR3 is built from 15 residues. With V trimmed by 4 bases and J by 0 bases, 7 bases remained unmatched. The CDR3 DNA reads as TGTGCCAGCAGCAAACCGGGACAGAGCTCCTACGAGCAGTACTTC. Protein product: CASSKPGQSSYEQYF.

This chain links TRBV29-1 with TRBJ1-1; D might be TRBD1 (6 bases). The germline V and J ends were trimmed by 5 bases and 7 bases, with 17 bases remaining between them. Per the germline V gene, CDR1 is SQVTM and CDR2 is ANQGSEA. The CDR3 totals 13 residues. The CDR3 sequence: CSVSPGHSREAFF. In nucleotides, the CDR3 is TGCAGCGTTTCCCCGGGACACTCCCGTGAAGCTTTCTTT.

The chain couples TRBV7-2 to TRBJ1-1, with D maybe TRBD1 (6 bases). The CDR3 has 13 amino acids. Germline CDR1 reads SGHTA; CDR2 reads FQGNSA. Trimming shortened V by 2 bases and J by 7 bases, and 11 bases separated the two germline ends. The CDR3 bases are TGTGCCAGCAGCTTATCCCTCAGGGGTGAAGCTTTCTTT. This sequence encodes CASSLSLRGEAFF.

This sequence joins TRBV6-5 and TRBJ1-5; the D gene is possibly TRBD1 (5 bases). The V end lost 6 bases, the J end lost 6 bases, and 12 bases lay between the germline ends. Germline V gene sequence: CDR1 MNHEY, CDR2 SVGAGI. This CDR3 region has 13 residues. The CDR3 here is CASRADTGQPQHF. CDR3 in DNA: TGTGCCAGCAGGGCGGACACCGGTCAGCCCCAGCATTTT.

As to this clone: This CDR3 is also generated by other DNA sequences in the sample. The chain joins TRBV7-2 to TRBJ1-2; D possibly corresponds to TRBD1 (6 bases). Looked up from germline, CDR1 is SGHTA and CDR2 is FQGNSA. The CDR3 length is 15 residues. Trimming removed 0 bases at V and 8 bases at J, with 16 bases between. CDR3 in amino acids: CASSLAPGQGFGYTF. The CDR3, as DNA: TGTGCCAGCAGCTTAGCGCCAGGCCAGGGGTTCGGCTACACCTTC.

The chain recombines TRBV24-1 with TRBJ2-1; 8 positions match TRBD2. V shed 4 bases, J shed 1 base, and the junction held 14 bases outside the gene matches. Germline assignment: CDR1 KGHDR and CDR2 SFDVKD. The CDR3 is made up of 19 amino acids. The CDR3, as DNA: TGTGCCACCAGTGACCGGACTTCGCGGGGGGTAGGATCCTACAATGAGCAGTTCTTC. As protein: CATSDRTSRGVGSYNEQFF.

This chain connects TRBV4-1 to TRBJ2-7; TRBD1 is a possible D gene (6 bases). Germline V gene data show CDR1 as MGHRA and CDR2 as YSYEKL. V was shortened by 5 bases and J by 2 bases, with 22 bases between the two germline ends. This CDR3 region has 17 residues. CDR3 nucleotide sequence: TGCGCCAGCAGCAGGTGGCCTAAAGGACAGAACGCCTACGAGCAGTACTTC. It specifies CASSRWPKGQNAYEQYF.

The genes are TRBV18 and TRBJ1-5, with D possibly TRBD1 on 6 matching bases. Trimming removed 3 bases from V and 4 bases from J, with 22 bases in between. The length of the CDR3 is 18 residues. CDR1 and CDR2 from the germline V gene are KGHSH and LQKENI. In DNA form, the CDR3 reads TGTGCCAGCTCACCGACGGGGGGCGCAGGGCCTGCAAATCAGCCCCAGCATTTT. It specifies CASSPTGGAGPANQPQHF.

Only a few counts were recorded for this clone. V usage is TRBV23-1 and J usage is TRBJ1-4; 7 positions match TRBD1. TRBV23-1 is filed as an ORF, its function uncertain. The ends lost 4 bases at V and 3 bases at J; junction bases unmatched: 8. The CDR3 length is 16 residues. The CDR3 is CASSPGPTGSNEKLFF. The CDR3 coding sequence is TGCGCCAGCAGTCCGGGCCCGACAGGGTCTAATGAAAAACTGTTTTTT.

V gene TRBV23-1 combines with J gene TRBJ2-5; no reliable D call. TRBV23-1 belongs to the ORF category, with a function that is uncertain. Trimming took off 4 bases at V and 4 bases at J, with 10 bases between the two ends. The CDR3 is 13 residues long. CDR3 DNA: TGCGCCAGCAGTCCGTGGTTCGGAGAGACCCAGTACTTC. Protein product: CASSPWFGETQYF.

The chain uses TRBV9 and TRBJ2-2; a possible D gene is TRBD1 (6 bases). Germline loops: CDR1 SGDLS, CDR2 YYNGEE. The V and J ends lost 0 bases and 3 bases respectively, with 9 bases between them. The CDR3 sequence is 15 residues long. CDR3 bases: TGTGCCAGCAGCGTAGTGACAGGAGACACCGGGGAGCTGTTTTTT. The encoded protein is CASSVVTGDTGELFF.

The chain is built from TRBV6-5 and TRBJ2-7, with TRBD2 matching over 11 bases. V shed 2 bases, J shed 2 bases, and the junction held 5 bases outside the gene matches. CDR1 MNHEY and CDR2 SVGAGI come from the germline V gene. The CDR3 is 16 residues long. CDR3 sequence reads: CASSYALAGGPYEQYF. DNA of the CDR3: TGTGCCAGCAGTTACGCCCTAGCGGGGGGCCCCTACGAGCAGTACTTC.

The rearrangement uses TRBV30 and TRBJ1-5, with D possibly TRBD1 on 5 matching bases. The germline gives CDR1 GTSNPN, CDR2 SVGIG (reference sequence). The CDR3 is 14 amino acids. The V end lost 3 bases, the J end lost 1 base, and 10 bases lay between the germline ends. The CDR3 region is CAWRSAGSNQPQHF. CDR3 DNA sequence: TGTGCCTGGAGGTCGGCAGGGAGCAATCAGCCCCAGCATTTT.

This chain joins TRBV6-1 and TRBJ2-7, with 11 bases that match TRBD1. Germline lookup yields CDR1 MNHNS and CDR2 SASEGT. CDR3 size: 17 residues. The V segment lost 0 bases and the J segment 2 bases; nucleotides outside the gene matches: 6. The CDR3 spells CASSEALPGQGAYEQYF. In nucleotides, the CDR3 is TGTGCCAGCAGTGAAGCCTTACCGGGACAGGGGGCCTACGAGCAGTACTTC.

The V gene is TRBV5-6, the J gene TRBJ1-1, with D possibly TRBD1 on 6 matching bases. Germline V gene lookup returns CDR1 SGHDT and CDR2 YYEEEE. The V gene lost 5 bases and the J gene lost 6 bases, with 17 bases spanning the gap. The CDR3 is 14 amino acids. As DNA, the CDR3 is TGTGCCAGCAGTCGTTACAGGGTAGGGGCTGAAGCTTTCTTT. Translating gives CASSRYRVGAEAFF.

The chain has TRBV24-1 and TRBJ2-7; TRBD1 agrees at 7 bases. CDR3 length: 13 residues. The V gene's germline CDR1 is KGHDR and CDR2 SFDVKD. V was pared by 4 bases and J by 4 bases, with 3 bases of the junction left unmatched. CDR3 bases: TGTGCCACCAGTGAGGCAGGGGGTTACGAGCAGTACTTC. Translation gives CATSEAGGYEQYF.

The chain uses TRBV6-5 and TRBJ1-2; tentatively, D is TRBD1 (6 bases). V was clipped by 6 bases and J by 0 bases, with 14 bases between them. The CDR3 runs to 15 residues. Germline CDR1 reads MNHEY; CDR2 reads SVGAGI. The CDR3 sequence: CASRAWTDTNYGYTF. DNA for the CDR3: TGTGCCAGCAGAGCGTGGACAGATACTAACTATGGCTACACCTTC.

The V and J genes are TRBV9 and TRBJ2-3, with TRBD2 matching 8 bases. Trimming cost V 0 bases and J 10 bases; bases outside gene matches: 7. The CDR3 totals 14 residues. Germline loops: CDR1 SGDLS, CDR2 YYNGEE. CDR3 sequence: CASSVESGGNPQYF. DNA for the CDR3: TGTGCCAGCAGCGTAGAGAGCGGGGGCAATCCGCAGTATTTT.

This chain links TRBV7-8 with TRBJ2-7; D ambiguous. Trimming stripped 0 bases from V and 2 bases from J, with 8 bases between. The CDR3 runs to 14 residues. Germline CDR1 reads SGHVS; CDR2 reads FQNEAQ. In DNA, the CDR3 is TGTGCCAGCAGCTTAGCCCCCCACACCTACGAGCAGTACTTC. Translation gives CASSLAPHTYEQYF.

DNA of the CDR3: TGCAGTGCTCAGTTGAACGAGCAGTACTTC. Amino acids: CSAQLNEQYF. The gene calls are TRBV20-1 and TRBJ2-7; D call uncertain. The CDR3 extends over 10 amino acids. Germline V gene sequence: CDR1 DFQATT, CDR2 SNEGSKA (reference sequence). V lost 5 bases and J 5 bases, leaving 7 bases between the germline ends.

The chain carries TRBV25-1 and TRBJ1-1; 11 bases agree with TRBD1. Germline V lookup: CDR1 MGHDK, CDR2 SYGVNS. CDR3 size: 12 residues. Unmatched junction bases numbered 6, after V lost 8 bases and J lost 10 bases. The chain's CDR3 is CASGQGAGGAFF. CDR3 nucleotide sequence: TGTGCCAGCGGACAGGGGGCCGGCGGAGCTTTCTTT.

J is TRBJ1-1 and V is TRBV7-2, with no clear D. Trimming stripped 3 bases from V and 1 base from J, with 3 bases between. Germline V gene sequence: CDR1 SGHTA, CDR2 FQGNSA. CDR3 length: 12 residues. CDR3 nucleotide sequence: TGTGCCAGCAGCTTCCAGAACACTGAAGCTTTCTTT. It codes for CASSFQNTEAFF.

The chain has TRBV19 and TRBJ1-5; TRBD1 might be the D (6 bases). CDR3 size: 15 residues. Germline V gives CDR1 LNHDA, CDR2 SQIVND (reference sequence). V was clipped by 3 bases and J by 1 base, with 10 bases between them. The CDR3 region is CASSIRTASNQPQHF. The CDR3 bases are TGTGCCAGTAGTATCAGGACAGCAAGCAATCAGCCCCAGCATTTT.

The rearrangement links TRBV18 to TRBJ1-2; TRBD1 agrees at 8 bases. The germline CDR1 and CDR2 sequences are KGHSH and LQKENI. After removal of 5 bases from V and 2 bases from J, the junction contained 7 bases not matched to a gene. CDR3 length: 15 amino acids. The DNA of the CDR3 is TGTGCCAGCTCAGCCACAGGGGGGGAAAACTATGGCTACACCTTC. Protein sequence: CASSATGGENYGYTF. Combining the CDR3 with reference TRBV18 and TRBJ1-2 gives the whole variable domain NAGVMQNPRHLVRRRGQEARLRCSPMKGHSHVYWYRQLPEEGLKFMVYLQKENIIDESGMPKERFSAEFPKEGPSILRIQQVVRGDSAAYFCASSATGGENYGYTFGSGTRLTVV.

This chain links TRBV5-1 with TRBJ1-4, with TRBD1 matching over 9 bases. CDR1 is SGHRS and CDR2 is YFSETQ in the germline V gene. This CDR3 has 14 amino acids. V shed 4 bases, J shed 8 bases, and the junction held 6 bases outside the gene matches. The CDR3 DNA reads TGCGCCAGCAGCCCACAGGGGGCGGGGGAAAAACTGTTTTTT. Protein product: CASSPQGAGEKLFF.

V and J are TRBV19 and TRBJ1-5; D is possibly TRBD1 (5 bases). In germline, CDR1 is LNHDA, CDR2 SQIVND (reference sequence). The CDR3 consists of 16 residues. V gave up 3 bases and J gave up 2 bases, with 14 bases separating them. CDR3 DNA: TGTGCCAGTAGTATGCGGGGCTCTGAGGGCAATCAGCCCCAGCATTTT. Residues: CASSMRGSEGNQPQHF. Complete variable domain (other parts from reference TRBV19 and TRBJ1-5): DGGITQSPKYLFRKEGQNVTLSCEQNLNHDAMYWYRQDPGQGLRLIYYSQIVNDFQKGDIAEGYSVSREKKESFPLTVTSAQKNPTAFYLCASSMRGSEGNQPQHFGDGTRLSIL.

The rearrangement uses TRBV5-1 and TRBJ1-5, with 9 bases identical to TRBD1. The CDR3 covers 17 residues. The ends lost 4 bases at V and 0 bases at J; junction bases unmatched: 8. In germline, CDR1 is SGHRS, CDR2 YFSETQ. The CDR3 sequence: CASSIGTGTFSNQPQHF. The CDR3 DNA follows: TGCGCCAGCAGCATAGGGACAGGGACGTTTAGCAATCAGCCCCAGCATTTT. The full variable domain, its missing parts supplied by reference TRBV5-1 and TRBJ1-5, is KAGVTQTPRYLIKTRGQQVTLSCSPISGHRSVSWYQQTPGQGLQFLFEYFSETQRNKGNFPGRFSGRQFSNSRSEMNVSTLELGDSALYLCASSIGTGTFSNQPQHFGDGTRLSIL.